The rows below give T cell receptor beta chains drawn from one sample of a study of prognosis after radiotherapy for stage I lung cancer. MiXCR, run by TCRdb on the multiplex PCR reads, gives a single entry per CDR3 protein. In the table there are 15,000 to 20,000 distinct CDR3 sequences, roughly 45% of which are singletons. Sequencing used PBMCs, obtained before or after stereotactic body radiation therapy (not recorded which). These receptors originate from a donor aged 50 or older with non-small cell lung cancer. Both conserved end residues are part of each CDR3. A D gene is named only where the DNA matches it firmly. A clone size is listed for some rows: how often the clone was seen (once, few, many), or a class if it is expanded.

j_call clone_size d_call v_call cdr3_aa cdr3_nt
TRBJ2-7 medium-sized . TRBV6-1 CASSLPIPGISDF TGTGCCAGCAGCCTTCCTATTCCGGGAATCTCGGACTTC
TRBJ1-2 many . TRBV5-6 CASGSKNYGYTF TGTGCCAGCGGATCGAAGAACTATGGCTACACCTTC
TRBJ1-2 medium-sized TRBD1 TRBV5-1 CASSLEGTGFNGYTF TGCGCCAGCAGCTTGGAGGGGACAGGGTTCAATGGCTACACCTTC
TRBJ2-4 many . TRBV2 CASSGLGVGGAEGAKNIQYF TGTGCCAGCAGTGGGCTGGGAGTGGGGGGCGCCGAAGGGGCCAAAAACATTCAGTACTTC
TRBJ2-3 many . TRBV7-2 CASSSFRLEDTQYF TGTGCCAGCAGCTCATTTCGACTAGAGGATACGCAGTATTTT
TRBJ2-7 . TRBD2 TRBV24-1 CATSEGTSGSKAEQYF TGTGCCACCAGTGAAGGGACTAGCGGGTCCAAGGCCGAGCAGTACTTC
TRBJ2-3 . TRBD2 TRBV27 CASSLGGRRDTQYF TGTGCCAGCAGTTTAGGCGGGAGGCGGGATACGCAGTATTTT
TRBJ2-7 . . TRBV9 CASSVEVEPYEQYF TGTGCCAGCAGCGTAGAAGTAGAACCCTACGAGCAGTACTTC
TRBJ2-3 . TRBD2 TRBV5-1 CASSLAGGPRADTQYF TGCGCCAGCAGCCTAGCGGGAGGGCCGCGGGCAGATACGCAGTATTTT
TRBJ1-1 . . TRBV30 CAWSVGRNTEAFF TGTGCCTGGAGTGTGGGCAGGAACACTGAAGCTTTCTTT
TRBJ1-6 . . TRBV11-3 CASSLVTGPNSPLHF TGTGCCAGCAGCTTAGTAACAGGACCGAATTCACCCCTCCACTTT
TRBJ2-3 many . TRBV7-6 CASSLAPGADTQYF TGTGCCAGCAGCTTAGCGCCGGGGGCAGATACGCAGTATTTT
TRBJ2-3 . . TRBV28 CASSLVGSTDTQYF TGTGCCAGCAGTTTGGTGGGTAGCACAGATACGCAGTATTTT
TRBJ1-2 . . TRBV7-2 CASSLDRIYGYTF TGTGCCAGCAGCTTAGACAGGATCTATGGCTACACCTTC
TRBJ2-7 many TRBD2 TRBV11-2 CASSTGLAGGYEQYF TGTGCCAGCAGCACGGGACTAGCGGGGGGCTACGAGCAGTACTTC
TRBJ1-6 . TRBD1 TRBV6-5 CASSGAGGFNSPLHF TGTGCCAGCAGTGGCGCAGGGGGTTTTAATTCACCCCTCCACTTT
TRBJ1-5 many . TRBV3-1 CASSQANQPQHF TGTGCCAGCAGCCAAGCGAATCAGCCCCAGCATTTT
TRBJ1-4 many . TRBV7-2 CASSPRGGRNEKLFF TGTGCCAGCAGCCCTCGGGGAGGGAGGAATGAAAAACTGTTTTTT
TRBJ2-7 medium-sized TRBD2 TRBV6-1 CASSERLAGAYEQYF TGTGCCAGCAGTGAACGACTAGCGGGGGCCTACGAGCAGTACTTC
TRBJ1-1 many . TRBV15 CATSRDSQMNTEAFF TGTGCCACCAGCAGAGATTCACAAATGAACACTGAAGCTTTCTTT
TRBJ2-2 . TRBD1 TRBV7-8 CASSRDRATGELFF TGTGCCAGCAGCCGGGACAGGGCCACCGGGGAGCTGTTTTTT
TRBJ1-2 . . TRBV19 CASAFTNYGYTF TGTGCCAGTGCCTTTACCAACTATGGCTACACCTTC
TRBJ2-1 many TRBD2 TRBV11-2 CASSLRTSGRVINEQFF TGTGCCAGCAGCCTCAGGACTAGCGGGAGGGTTATTAATGAGCAGTTCTTC
TRBJ2-7 many . TRBV20-1 CSASEHSSYEQYF TGCAGTGCTAGTGAACACAGCTCCTACGAGCAGTACTTC
TRBJ1-2 . . TRBV28 CASSSSLPGPNCGYTF TGTGCCAGCAGTTCATCTTTGCCAGGGCCTAACTGTGGCTACACCTTC
TRBJ2-3 . TRBD2 TRBV20-1 CSARGGLALTDTQYF TGCAGTGCTAGAGGAGGACTAGCACTCACAGATACGCAGTATTTT
TRBJ2-5 many TRBD2 TRBV6-5 CASSYEGTSGSGSSETQYF TGTGCCAGCAGTTACGAGGGGACTAGCGGGAGTGGATCAAGTGAGACCCAGTACTTC
TRBJ2-3 . TRBD2 TRBV20-1 CSARVTSGSTDTQYF TGCAGTGCTAGAGTAACTAGCGGGAGCACAGATACGCAGTATTTT
TRBJ2-5 few . TRBV19 CASSMNGIQETQYF TGTGCCAGTAGTATGAACGGAATCCAAGAGACCCAGTACTTC
TRBJ2-2 medium-sized TRBD2 TRBV12-3/TRBV12-4 CASTSGGYTGELFF TGTGCCAGCACCTCGGGGGGTTACACCGGGGAGCTGTTTTTT
TRBJ1-6 . TRBD1 TRBV12-3/TRBV12-4 CASSIQGAGGSPLHF TGTGCCAGCAGTATTCAGGGGGCGGGGGGTTCACCACTCCACTTT
TRBJ2-7 . TRBD2 TRBV24-1 CATSPSGGYEQYF TGTGCCACCAGTCCTAGCGGGGGGTACGAGCAGTACTTC
TRBJ2-1 many . TRBV18 CASSPQGGYNEQFF TGTGCCAGCTCACCACAGGGGGGTTACAATGAGCAGTTCTTC
TRBJ1-1 . . TRBV13 CASRTFPGLGQGTEAFF TGTGCCAGCAGGACCTTCCCGGGACTAGGGCAAGGGACTGAAGCTTTCTTT
TRBJ2-2 many . TRBV5-1 CASSLAATGELFF TGCGCCAGCAGCTTGGCCGCGACGGGGGAGCTGTTTTTT
TRBJ1-1 . . TRBV19 CASNAGATEAFF TGTGCCAGTAACGCGGGTGCCACTGAAGCTTTCTTT
TRBJ1-1 many . TRBV20-1 CSARGRVLGSAVNTEAFF TGCAGTGCTAGAGGTAGGGTTTTAGGATCCGCTGTGAACACTGAAGCTTTCTTT
TRBJ2-7 many TRBD2 TRBV11-2 CASSPIVGTTSYEQYF TGTGCCAGCAGCCCCATCGTTGGGACTACCTCCTACGAGCAGTACTTC
TRBJ1-2 few TRBD1 TRBV5-4 CASTGQANYGYTF TGTGCCAGCACCGGACAGGCTAACTATGGCTACACCTTC
TRBJ2-3 . . TRBV12-3/TRBV12-4 CASSFIGGSTDTQYF TGTGCCAGCAGTTTTATTGGCGGATCCACAGATACGCAGTATTTT
TRBJ2-2 . . TRBV6-2/TRBV6-3 CASKDMSNTGELFF TGTGCCAGCAAGGACATGTCGAACACCGGGGAGCTGTTTTTT
TRBJ1-2 . . TRBV12-3/TRBV12-4 CASSSGGSGYTF TGTGCCAGCAGCTCTGGGGGTTCAGGCTACACCTTC
TRBJ2-1 . . TRBV7-9 CASSLSGNEQFF TGTGCCAGCAGCTTATCGGGTAATGAGCAGTTCTTC
TRBJ2-1 once TRBD2 TRBV15 CATSSGRNSYNEQFF TGTGCCACCTCAAGCGGGAGGAATTCCTACAATGAGCAGTTCTTC
TRBJ2-1 . TRBD2 TRBV4-1 CASSQDPAGGGKFF TGCGCCAGCAGCCAAGACCCGGCGGGGGGTGGGAAGTTCTTC
TRBJ1-1 many . TRBV12-5 CASGLGNTEAFF TGTGCTAGTGGTTTAGGGAACACTGAAGCTTTCTTT
TRBJ2-1 . . TRBV20-1 CSAEADSSYNEQFF TGCAGTGCCGAAGCGGATAGCTCCTACAATGAGCAGTTCTTC
TRBJ2-2 . . TRBV7-3 CANSQNTWELFF TGTGCCAACAGTCAGAACACCTGGGAGCTGTTTTTT
TRBJ2-1 many . TRBV7-9 CASSLASNEQFF TGTGCCAGCAGCTTAGCTTCGAATGAGCAGTTCTTC
TRBJ2-7 . TRBD1 TRBV12-3/TRBV12-4 CASSPGQDAYF TGTGCCAGCAGCCCCGGACAGGACGCTTACTTC
TRBJ1-5 many . TRBV11-1 CASSSRPDGPQHF TGTGCCAGCAGCTCGAGACCGGACGGGCCCCAGCATTTT
TRBJ2-7 . . TRBV28 CANSLHGPSYDQYF TGTGCCAACAGCCTCCATGGACCCTCCTACGATCAGTACTTC
TRBJ2-7 . . TRBV28 CASSSPRGARSYEQYF TGTGCCAGCAGTTCTCCTCGGGGTGCAAGGTCCTACGAGCAGTACTTC
TRBJ2-1 . TRBD1 TRBV24-1 CATSDAGQGYNEQFF TGTGCCACCAGTGATGCCGGACAGGGCTACAATGAGCAGTTCTTC